The 3 T cell receptor beta chains reported below all come from one sample, sequenced in a study of shared clonotypes between healthy human individuals. Profiled with immunoSEQ multiplex PCR; TCRdb holds only in-frame clones, not every one. Of some 510,000 clones in the sample, approximately 79% were seen once. The specimen sequenced was PBMCs. These receptors were obtained from a woman aged 40 to 50 in good health. Some clones in this sample may be carry-over from other donors' samples.

The chain combines TRBV30 with TRBJ1-4; 7 positions match TRBD1. Germline CDR1 GTSNPN, CDR2 SVGIG (reference sequence). V trimming: 4 bases; J trimming: 11 bases; junction bases outside the gene matches: 10. CDR3 length: 13 amino acids. CDR3 amino acids: CAWKTAGTAKLFF. Here the CDR3 DNA reads TGTGCCTGGAAGACTGCCGGGACAGCGAAACTGTTTTTT. Supplemented by reference TRBV30 and TRBJ1-4, the full variable domain reads SQTIHQWPATLVQPVGSPLSLECTVEGTSNPNLYWYRQAAGRGLQLLFYSVGIGQISSEVPQNLSASRPQDRQFILSSKKLLLSDSGFYLCAWKTAGTAKLFFGSGTQLSVL.

The chain couples TRBV4-1 to TRBJ2-3; TRBD2 is a possible D gene (6 bases). The length of the CDR3 is 18 residues. V was cut by 0 bases and J by 0 bases, with 16 bases left in between. The germline gives CDR1 MGHRA, CDR2 YSYEKL. For the CDR3, the DNA is TGCGCCAGCAGCCAAGAAGGTAGCGGAAGATCTAGCACAGATACGCAGTATTTT. It encodes CASSQEGSGRSSTDTQYF.

In this sample, this clone turned up a few times. This chain joins TRBV7-8 and TRBJ2-3; D might be TRBD2 (5 bases). Trimming pared 5 bases from V and 6 bases from J, leaving 12 bases between. In germline, CDR1 is SGHVS, CDR2 FQNEAQ. The length of the CDR3 is 13 residues. The DNA of the CDR3 is TGTGCCAGCAGCGCGGGCCCATGGGATACGCAGTATTTT. Amino acid sequence: CASSAGPWDTQYF.